The clone carrying this T cell receptor beta chain showed up just a few times. As yet, its antigen is unknown. This entry belongs to a study of T cell repertoires in cytomegalovirus infection. As for the study in general: Signatures in public TCR beta sequences pointed to both CMV infection and matching HLA type.

Germline CDR1 reads MDHEN; CDR2 reads SYDVKM. The CDR3 consists of 14 residues. With 2 bases clipped from V and 5 bases from J, the junction kept 4 bases outside the gene matches. Points from the study as a whole: Public TCR beta family frequency separated CMV-and-HLA carriers, including in an independent cohort.

Each CDR3 protein gets one entry after TCRdb re-called the reads with MiXCR. The sample includes more than 45,000 distinct CDR3 sequences, around 18% of them seen just once. The sequencing here drew on CD8+ T cells from cultured PBMCs, taken from culture after CMV antigen stimulation. The gene calls are TRBV28 and TRBJ2-5; TRBD1 agrees at 8 bases. The source of this sequence is a human donor in good health (CMV status not recorded). Some clones in this sample may be carry-over from other donors' samples. The CDR3 DNA reads TGTGCCAGCAGTTTAGCAGGGGGCAGGGAGACCCAGTACTTC. It is translated as CASSLAGGRETQYF.